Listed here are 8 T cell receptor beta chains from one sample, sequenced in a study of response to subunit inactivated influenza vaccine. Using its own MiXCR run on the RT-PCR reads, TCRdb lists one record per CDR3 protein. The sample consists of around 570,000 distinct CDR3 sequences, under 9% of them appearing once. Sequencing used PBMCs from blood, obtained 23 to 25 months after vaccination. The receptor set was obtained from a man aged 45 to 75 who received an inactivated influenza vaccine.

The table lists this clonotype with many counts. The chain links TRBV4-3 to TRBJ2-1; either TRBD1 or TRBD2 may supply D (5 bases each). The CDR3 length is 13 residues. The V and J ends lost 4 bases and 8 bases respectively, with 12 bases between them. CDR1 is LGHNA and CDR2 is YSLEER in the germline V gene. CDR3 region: CASSLGKGHEQFF. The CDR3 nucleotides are TGCGCCAGCAGCCTGGGGAAGGGACATGAGCAGTTCTTC.

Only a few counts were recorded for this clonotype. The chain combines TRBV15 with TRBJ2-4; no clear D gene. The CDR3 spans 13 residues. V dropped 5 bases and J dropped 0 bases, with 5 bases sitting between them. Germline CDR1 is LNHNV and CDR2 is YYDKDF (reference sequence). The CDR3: CATSGVAKNIQYF. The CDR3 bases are TGTGCCACCAGCGGGGTAGCCAAAAACATTCAGTACTTC.

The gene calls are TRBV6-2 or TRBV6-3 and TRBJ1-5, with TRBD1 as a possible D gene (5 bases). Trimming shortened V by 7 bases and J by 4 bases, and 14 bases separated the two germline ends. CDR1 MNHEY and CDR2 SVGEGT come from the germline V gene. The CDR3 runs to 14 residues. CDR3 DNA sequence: TGTGCCAGCACCTCCCTTGGGACTAATCAGCCCCAGCATTTT. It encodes CASTSLGTNQPQHF.

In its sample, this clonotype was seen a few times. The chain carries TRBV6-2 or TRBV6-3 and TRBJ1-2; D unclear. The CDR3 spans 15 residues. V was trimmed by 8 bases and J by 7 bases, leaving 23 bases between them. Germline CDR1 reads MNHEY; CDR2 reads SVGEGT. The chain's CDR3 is CASSVLAAPPGGYTF. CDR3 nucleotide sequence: TGTGCCAGCTCCGTATTGGCGGCCCCCCCAGGTGGCTACACCTTC.

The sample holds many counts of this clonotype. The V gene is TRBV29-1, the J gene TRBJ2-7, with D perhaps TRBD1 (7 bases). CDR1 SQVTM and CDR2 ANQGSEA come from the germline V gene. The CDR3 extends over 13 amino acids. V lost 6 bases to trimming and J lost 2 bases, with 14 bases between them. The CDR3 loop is CSVVGQRAYEQYF. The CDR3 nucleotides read TGCAGCGTAGTGGGACAGCGGGCCTACGAGCAGTACTTC.

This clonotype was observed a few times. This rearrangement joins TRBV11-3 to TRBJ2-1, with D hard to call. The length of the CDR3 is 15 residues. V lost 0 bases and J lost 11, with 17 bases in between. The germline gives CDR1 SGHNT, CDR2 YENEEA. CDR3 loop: CASSLDSSGLEKQFF. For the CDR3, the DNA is TGTGCCAGCAGCTTAGACTCCTCCGGCCTTGAAAAGCAGTTCTTC. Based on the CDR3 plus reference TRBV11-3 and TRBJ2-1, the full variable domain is EAGVVQSPRYKIIEKKQPVAFWCNPISGHNTLYWYLQNLGQGPELLIRYENEEAVDDSQLPKDRFSAERLKGVDSTLKIQPAELGDSAVYLCASSLDSSGLEKQFFGPGTRLTVL.

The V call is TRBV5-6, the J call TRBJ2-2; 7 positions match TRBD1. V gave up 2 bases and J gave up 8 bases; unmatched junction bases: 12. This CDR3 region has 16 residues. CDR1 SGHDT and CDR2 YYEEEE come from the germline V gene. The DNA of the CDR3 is TGTGCCAGCAGCTTCGCCCGGACAGGCGGATCGGGGGAGCTGTTTTTT. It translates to CASSFARTGGSGELFF.

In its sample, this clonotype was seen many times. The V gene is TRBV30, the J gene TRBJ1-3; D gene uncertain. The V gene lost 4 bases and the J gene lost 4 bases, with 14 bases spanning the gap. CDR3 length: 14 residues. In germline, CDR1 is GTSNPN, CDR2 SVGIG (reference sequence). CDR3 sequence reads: CAWTMEVAGNTIYF. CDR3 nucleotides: TGTGCCTGGACCATGGAGGTGGCAGGAAACACCATATATTTT. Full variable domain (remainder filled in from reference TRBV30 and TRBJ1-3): SQTIHQWPATLVQPVGSPLSLECTVEGTSNPNLYWYRQAAGRGLQLLFYSVGIGQISSEVPQNLSASRPQDRQFILSSKKLLLSDSGFYLCAWTMEVAGNTIYFGEGSWLTVV.